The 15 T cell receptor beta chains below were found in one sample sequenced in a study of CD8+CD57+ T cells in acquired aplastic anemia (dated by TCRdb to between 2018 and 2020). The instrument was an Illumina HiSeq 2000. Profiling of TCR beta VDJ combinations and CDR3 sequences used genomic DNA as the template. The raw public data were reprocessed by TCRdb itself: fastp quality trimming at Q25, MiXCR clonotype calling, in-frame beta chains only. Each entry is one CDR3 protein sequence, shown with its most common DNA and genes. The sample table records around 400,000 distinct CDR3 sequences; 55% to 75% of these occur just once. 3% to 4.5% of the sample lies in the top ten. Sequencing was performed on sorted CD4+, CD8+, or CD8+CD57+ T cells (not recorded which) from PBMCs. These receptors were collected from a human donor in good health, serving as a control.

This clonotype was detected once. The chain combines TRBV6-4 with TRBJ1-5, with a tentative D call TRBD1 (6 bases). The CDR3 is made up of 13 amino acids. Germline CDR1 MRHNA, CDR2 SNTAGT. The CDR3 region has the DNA TGTGGTTACAGATCGACAGGTAATCAGCCCCAGCATTTT. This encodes CGYRSTGNQPQHF.

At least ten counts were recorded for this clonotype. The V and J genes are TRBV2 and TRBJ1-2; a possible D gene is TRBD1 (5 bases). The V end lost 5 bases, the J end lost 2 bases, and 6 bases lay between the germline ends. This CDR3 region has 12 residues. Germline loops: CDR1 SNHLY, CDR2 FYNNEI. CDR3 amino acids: CASSRGNYGYTF. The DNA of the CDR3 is TGTGCCAGCAGTCGGGGCAACTATGGCTACACCTTC.

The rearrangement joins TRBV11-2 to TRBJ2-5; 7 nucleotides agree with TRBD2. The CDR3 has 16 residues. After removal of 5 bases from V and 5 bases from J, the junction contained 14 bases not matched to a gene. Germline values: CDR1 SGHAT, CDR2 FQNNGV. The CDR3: CASSRGVGGLGETQYF. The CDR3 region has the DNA TGTGCCAGCAGCCGGGGGGTTGGGGGATTGGGTGAGACCCAGTACTTC.

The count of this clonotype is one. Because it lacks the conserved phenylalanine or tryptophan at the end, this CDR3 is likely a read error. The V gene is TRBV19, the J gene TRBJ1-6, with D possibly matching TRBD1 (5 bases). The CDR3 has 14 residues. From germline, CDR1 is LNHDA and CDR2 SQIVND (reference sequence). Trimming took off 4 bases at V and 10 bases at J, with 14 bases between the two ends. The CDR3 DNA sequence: TGTGCCAGTAGTACGGGACCATTACACTCACCCCTCCACCTT. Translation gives CASSTGPLHSPLHL.

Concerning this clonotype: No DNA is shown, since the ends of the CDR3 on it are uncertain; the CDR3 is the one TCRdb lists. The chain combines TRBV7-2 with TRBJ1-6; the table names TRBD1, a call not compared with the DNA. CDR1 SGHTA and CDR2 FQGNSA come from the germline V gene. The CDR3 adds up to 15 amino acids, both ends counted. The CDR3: CASTVPGSPHFGNHF.

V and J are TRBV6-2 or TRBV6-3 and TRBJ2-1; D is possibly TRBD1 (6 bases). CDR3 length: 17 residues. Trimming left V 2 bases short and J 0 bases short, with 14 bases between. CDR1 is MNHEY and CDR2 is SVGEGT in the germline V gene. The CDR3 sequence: CASSYVTGQFSYNEQFF. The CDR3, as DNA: TGTGCCAGCAGTTACGTTACAGGACAGTTCTCCTACAATGAGCAGTTCTTC.

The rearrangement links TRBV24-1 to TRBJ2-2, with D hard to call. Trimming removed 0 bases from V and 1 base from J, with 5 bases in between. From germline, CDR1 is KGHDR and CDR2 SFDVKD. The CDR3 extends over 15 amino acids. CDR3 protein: CATSDLQQNTGELFF. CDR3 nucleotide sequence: TGTGCCACCAGTGATTTGCAGCAGAACACCGGGGAGCTGTTTTTT.

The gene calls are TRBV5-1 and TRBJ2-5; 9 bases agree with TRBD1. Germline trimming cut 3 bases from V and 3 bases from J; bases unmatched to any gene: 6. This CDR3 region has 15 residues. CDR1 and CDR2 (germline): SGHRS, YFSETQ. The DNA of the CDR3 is TGCGCCAGCAGCTCGGGGCGGACAGGGGAAGAGACCCAGTACTTC. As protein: CASSSGRTGEETQYF.

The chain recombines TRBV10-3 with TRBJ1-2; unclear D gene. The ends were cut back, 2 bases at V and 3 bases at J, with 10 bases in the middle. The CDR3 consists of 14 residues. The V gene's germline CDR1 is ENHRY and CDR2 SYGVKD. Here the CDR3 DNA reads TGTGCCATCAGTGAGCGGGGTAGCGACTATGGCTACACCTTC. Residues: CAISERGSDYGYTF.

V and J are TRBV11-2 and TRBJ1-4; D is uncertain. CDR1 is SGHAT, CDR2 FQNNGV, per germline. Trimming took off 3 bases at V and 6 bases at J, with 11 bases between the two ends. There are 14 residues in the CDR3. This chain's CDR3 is CASSFRSPDEKLFF. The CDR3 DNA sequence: TGTGCCAGCAGCTTTCGATCCCCCGATGAAAAACTGTTTTTT.

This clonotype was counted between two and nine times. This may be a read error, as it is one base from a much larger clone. CDR3 coding DNA: TGCGCCAGCAGCTTGGACTTGGTAACAGGGATCGGGGAGCTGTTTTTT. Translated: CASSLDLVTGIGELFF. V usage is TRBV5-1 and J usage is TRBJ2-2, with a possible D match to TRBD1 (6 bases). This CDR3 comprises 16 residues. Trimming removed 0 bases from V and 7 bases from J, with 16 bases in between. CDR1 is SGHRS, CDR2 YFSETQ, per germline. Combining the CDR3 with reference TRBV5-1 and TRBJ2-2 gives the whole variable domain KAGVTQTPRYLIKTRGQQVTLSCSPISGHRSVSWYQQTPGQGLQFLFEYFSETQRNKGNFPGRFSGRQFSNSRSEMNVSTLELGDSALYLCASSLDLVTGIGELFFGEGSRLTVL.

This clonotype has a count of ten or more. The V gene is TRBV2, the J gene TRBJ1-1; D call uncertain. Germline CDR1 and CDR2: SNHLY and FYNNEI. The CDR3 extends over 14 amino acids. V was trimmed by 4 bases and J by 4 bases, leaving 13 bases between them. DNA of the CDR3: TGTGCCAGCAGTGTCGACCGGCCAGGCACTGAAGCTTTCTTT. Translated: CASSVDRPGTEAFF.

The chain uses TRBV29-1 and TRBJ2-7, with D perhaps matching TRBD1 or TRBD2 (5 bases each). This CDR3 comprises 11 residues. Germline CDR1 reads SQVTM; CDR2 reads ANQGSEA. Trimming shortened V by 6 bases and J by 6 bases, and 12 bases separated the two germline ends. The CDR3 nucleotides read TGCAGCGTCGAGCACGGGACCGAGCAGTACTTC. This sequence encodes CSVEHGTEQYF.

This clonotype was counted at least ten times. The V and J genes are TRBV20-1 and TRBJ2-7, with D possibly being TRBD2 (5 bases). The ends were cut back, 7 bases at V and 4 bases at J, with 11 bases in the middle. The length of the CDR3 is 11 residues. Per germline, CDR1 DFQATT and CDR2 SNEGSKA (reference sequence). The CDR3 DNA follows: TGCAGTGTCCGGACTCAATACGAGCAGTACTTC. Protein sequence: CSVRTQYEQYF.

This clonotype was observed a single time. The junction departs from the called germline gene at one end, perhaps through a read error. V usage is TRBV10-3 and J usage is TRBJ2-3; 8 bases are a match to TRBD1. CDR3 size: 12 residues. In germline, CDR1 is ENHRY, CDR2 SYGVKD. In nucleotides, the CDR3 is TGTGCCACAAGGGTTGGGACAGGTACGCAGTATTTT. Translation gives CATRVGTGTQYF.